The sequence of this T cell receptor beta chain was determined in a study of cytomegalovirus exposure and HLA in healthy donors. Study in general: Earlier sequencing of some 170 million T cells yielded under 120 million unique TCR beta sequences.

CDR1 and CDR2 from the germline V gene are SGDLS and YYNGEE. This CDR3 is 16 amino acids long. Losses at the gene ends were 0 bases for V and 7 bases for J; bases not matched to a gene: 9. The PCR employed 60 Vbeta primers together with 13 Jbeta primers. The method was immunoSEQ multiplex PCR; TCRdb's version includes in-frame clones alone and lacks a portion of them. The repertoire holds about 84,000 clones, with more than 50% as singletons. The chain joins TRBV9 to TRBJ2-1; 8 nucleotides line up with TRBD2. This receptor was obtained from a middle-aged woman in good health and CMV-seropositive. The sample consisted of PBMCs. The CDR3 coding sequence is TGTGCCAGCAGCGTAGATGGTGGGGTAGCGGGGAATGAGCAGTTCTTC. It yields the protein CASSVDGGVAGNEQFF.